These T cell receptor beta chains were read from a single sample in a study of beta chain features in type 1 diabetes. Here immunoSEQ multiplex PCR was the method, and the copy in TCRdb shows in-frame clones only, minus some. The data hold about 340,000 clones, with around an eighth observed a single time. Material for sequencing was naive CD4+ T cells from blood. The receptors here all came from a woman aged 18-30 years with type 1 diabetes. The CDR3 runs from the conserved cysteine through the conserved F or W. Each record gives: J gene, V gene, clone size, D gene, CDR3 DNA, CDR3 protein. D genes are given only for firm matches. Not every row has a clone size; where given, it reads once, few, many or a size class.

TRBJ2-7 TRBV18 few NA TGTGCCAGCTCATCCAGCTCCTACGAGCAGTACTTC CASSSSSYEQYF
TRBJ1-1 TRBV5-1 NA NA TGCGCCAGCAGCGAAGAGCGGACAGTGAACACTGAAGCTTTCTTT CASSEERTVNTEAFF
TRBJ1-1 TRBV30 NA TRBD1 TGTGCCTGTCCGGGACAGGGTGTCACTGAAGCTTTCTTT CACPGQGVTEAFF
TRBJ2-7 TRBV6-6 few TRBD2 TGTGCCAGCAGGGTCGGCGGGAGAGGTGGGTACGAGCAGTACTTC CASRVGGRGGYEQYF
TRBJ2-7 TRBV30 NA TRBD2 TGTGCCTGGAGTCCGTCTAGCGGGATCTACGAGCAGTACTTC CAWSPSSGIYEQYF
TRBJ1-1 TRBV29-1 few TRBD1 TGCAGCGTTGATAGGGCTCCTACCCCGGGACAGGGATCGTTTGGCACTGAAGCTTTCTTT CSVDRAPTPGQGSFGTEAFF
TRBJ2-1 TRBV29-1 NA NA TGCAGCGTTGGTATGGGCACCTCCTACAATGAGCAGTTCTTC CSVGMGTSYNEQFF
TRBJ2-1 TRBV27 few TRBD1 TGTGCCAGCAGTCTGCAGGGGGACCTCTACAATGAGCAGTTCTTC CASSLQGDLYNEQFF
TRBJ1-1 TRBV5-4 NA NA TGTGCCAGCAGCTTGGATACCGGGGGTTCGGGAGGAGCTTTCTTT CASSLDTGGSGGAFF
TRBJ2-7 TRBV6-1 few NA TGTGCCAGCAGTTTACAGGTCGCGGGGGAGCAGTACTTC CASSLQVAGEQYF
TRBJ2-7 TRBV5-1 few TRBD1 TGCGCCAGCAGCTTGGCTAGGGGGCGGTACGAGCAGTACTTC CASSLARGRYEQYF
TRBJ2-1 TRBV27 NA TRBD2 TGTGCCAGCAGTTTATGGGCGGGAGCATCCTACAATGAGCAGTTCTTC CASSLWAGASYNEQFF
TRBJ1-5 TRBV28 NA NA TGTGCCAGCAGTCTTAGCGGGGGTAGCAATCAGCCCCAGCATTTT CASSLSGGSNQPQHF
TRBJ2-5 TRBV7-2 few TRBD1 TGTGCCAGCAGCTTAGACCGACAGGGGGCTTTTGAGACCCAGTACTTC CASSLDRQGAFETQYF
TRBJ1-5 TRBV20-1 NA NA TGCAGTGCAACTATGGGGGGGCCCCAGCATTTT CSATMGGPQHF
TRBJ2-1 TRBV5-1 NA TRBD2 TGCGCCAGCAGCAGCGGGAGCGTTATTTACAATGAGCAGTTCTTC CASSSGSVIYNEQFF
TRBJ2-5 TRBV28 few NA TGTGCCAGCAAGGACTCCACCTACCAAGAGACCCAGTACTTC CASKDSTYQETQYF
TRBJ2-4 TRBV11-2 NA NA TGTGCCAGCAGCTTAGATCTGGCAGGGAGGTTAGCCAAAAACATTCAGTACTTC CASSLDLAGRLAKNIQYF
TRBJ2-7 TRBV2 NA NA TGTGCCAGCAGCGGCTCTGGACAGGCCGGGGGCGAGCAGTACTTC CASSGSGQAGGEQYF
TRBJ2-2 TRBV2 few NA TGTGCCAGCAGGTTGTCGACCGGGGAGCTGTTTTTT CASRLSTGELFF
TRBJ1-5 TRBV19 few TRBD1 TGTGCCAGCCGGACAGGGACAGCAAACAATCAGCCCCAGCATTTT CASRTGTANNQPQHF
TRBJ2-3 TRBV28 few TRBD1 TGTGCCAGCAGTTTGGGGGACAGGGGGCAAGATACGCAGTATTTT CASSLGDRGQDTQYF
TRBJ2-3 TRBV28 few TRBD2 TGTGCCAGCAGTTTGTTGGGAGCGGGAGGGAGCACAGATACGCAGTATTTT CASSLLGAGGSTDTQYF
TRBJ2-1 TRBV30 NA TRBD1 TGTGCCTGGATGCGGGGGACAGGGGGAACATTTTACAATGAGCAGTTCTTC CAWMRGTGGTFYNEQFF
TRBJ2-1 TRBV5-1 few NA TGCGCCAGCAGCTCCCCTAGAGGTGCGACCTCCTACAATGAGCAGTTCTTC CASSSPRGATSYNEQFF
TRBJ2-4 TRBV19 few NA TGTGCCAGTAGTCGTGCGGATCTTCGAAGCAAAAACATTCAGTACTTC CASSRADLRSKNIQYF
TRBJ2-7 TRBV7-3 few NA TGTGCCAGCAGCTTAGGGCCAGAGACTACCTACGAGCAGTACTTC CASSLGPETTYEQYF
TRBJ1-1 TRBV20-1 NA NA TGCAGTGCCCGACAGCGAGAAGCTTTCTTT CSARQREAFF
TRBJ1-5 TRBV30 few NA TGTGCCTGGAGTGGGACAGACCATCAGCCCCAGCATTTT CAWSGTDHQPQHF
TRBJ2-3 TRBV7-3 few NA TGTGCCAGCAGCTTAAGCGCCACAGATACGCAGTATTTT CASSLSATDTQYF
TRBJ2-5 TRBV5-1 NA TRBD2 TGCGCCAGCAGCTTCGGAGCGGGGGTCGGTGAGACCCAGTACTTC CASSFGAGVGETQYF
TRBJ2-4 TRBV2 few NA TGTGCCAGCAGTGAAGCGCCCGGCGGTGGGGGAGGCATTCAGTACTTC CASSEAPGGGGGIQYF
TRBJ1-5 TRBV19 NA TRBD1 TGTGCCAGTAGTCCGGACAGGGATCAGCCCCAGCATTTT CASSPDRDQPQHF
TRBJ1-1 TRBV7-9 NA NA TGTGCCAGCAGCTTTCCGGCTGAAGCTTTCTTT CASSFPAEAFF
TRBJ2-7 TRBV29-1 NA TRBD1 TGCAGCGTACGCCGGGACAGCTCCTACGAGCAGTACTTC CSVRRDSSYEQYF
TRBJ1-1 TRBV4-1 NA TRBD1 TGCGCCAGCAGCCAAGGACAGGGACCCTTGGGCACTGAAGCTTTCTTT CASSQGQGPLGTEAFF
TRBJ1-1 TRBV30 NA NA TGTGCCTGGACCAGACAGCTCATGAACACTGAAGCTTTCTTT CAWTRQLMNTEAFF
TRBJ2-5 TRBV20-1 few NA TGCAGTGCCGTGGGGGGAGAGACCCAGTACTTC CSAVGGETQYF
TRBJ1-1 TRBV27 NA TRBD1 TGTGCCAGCGCAGGGACAGCTTATATGAACACTGAAGCTTTCTTT CASAGTAYMNTEAFF
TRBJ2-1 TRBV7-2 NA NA TGTGCCAGCAGCTTAATCGGTCCCTACAATGAGCAGTTCTTC CASSLIGPYNEQFF
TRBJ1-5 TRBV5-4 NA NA TGTGCCAGCCACGTACAGGGTGTAGGGAATCAGCCCCAGCATTTT CASHVQGVGNQPQHF
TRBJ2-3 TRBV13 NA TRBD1 TGTGCCAGCAGCTTACAGACAGGGTCGCTCACAGATACGCAGTATTTT CASSLQTGSLTDTQYF
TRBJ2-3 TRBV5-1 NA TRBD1 TGCGCCAGCAGCTCGGGGACAGACGATAGCACAGATACGCAGTATTTT CASSSGTDDSTDTQYF
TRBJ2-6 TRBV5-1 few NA TGCGCCAGCAGTCTGGCCCCGCAGGCCCTTAACTCTGGGGCCAACGTCCTGACTTTC CASSLAPQALNSGANVLTF
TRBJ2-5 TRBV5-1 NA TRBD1 TGCGCCAGCAGCTCCACAGGGGGCCAGGAGACCCAGTACTTC CASSSTGGQETQYF
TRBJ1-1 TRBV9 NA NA TGTGCCAGCACCCCCCTGGCCGCGGGCACTGAAGCTTTCTTT CASTPLAAGTEAFF
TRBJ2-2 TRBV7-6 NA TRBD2 TGTGCCAGCAGCTTAGAGGCGGGAGCTATCACCGGGGAGCTGTTTTTT CASSLEAGAITGELFF
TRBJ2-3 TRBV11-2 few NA TGTGCCAGCCTCAGAACTAGGAGCACAGATACGCAGTATTTT CASLRTRSTDTQYF